What follows describes a single T cell receptor (beta chain). Libraries were prepared by immunoSEQ multiplex PCR; TCRdb keeps only in-frame clonotypes and omits some of them. The table lists 30,000 to 40,000 clones, roughly 93% of them singletons, with over 0.7% in the top ten. The record originates from a study of blood T cell repertoires in COVID-19. Study-wide background: Samples of COVID-19 (acute and convalescent) were obtained from the United States, Italy and Spain.

Source material: peripheral blood. The source is a male donor with active COVID-19.

In DNA form, the CDR3 reads TGTGCCAGCAGATTAGCGGGGAGCTCCTACGAGCAGTACTTC. Translated, it gives CASRLAGSSYEQYF. V and J are TRBV27 and TRBJ2-7; 8 bases are a match to TRBD2. The CDR3 totals 14 residues. The junction had 4 bases not matched to a gene; V was cut back by 6 bases and J by 0 bases. The germline V gene has CDR1 MNHEY and CDR2 SMNVEV (reference sequence).